This T cell receptor (beta chain) was captured by sequencing in a study of T-cell memory formation after mild COVID-19. V lost 4 bases and J 5 bases, leaving 17 bases between the germline ends. CDR3 size: 15 residues. Germline CDR1 and CDR2: SGHTA and FQGNSA. TCRdb re-called the 5' RACE reads with MiXCR, one entry per CDR3 protein. In the table there are 110,000 or so distinct CDR3 sequences, approximately 22% of which are singletons. The material sequenced was PBMCs or a T cell subset sorted from them (not recorded which). The sequence was collected from a young man who had mild COVID-19 (a few samples of this study predate the infection). Cell type and time point are not known. This sequence joins TRBV7-2 and TRBJ1-1; perhaps TRBD1 as D (6 bases). As DNA, the CDR3 is TGTGCCAGCAGCTCAACAGGGAGAGAGGGGACTGAAGCTTTCTTT. Amino acid sequence: CASSSTGREGTEAFF.